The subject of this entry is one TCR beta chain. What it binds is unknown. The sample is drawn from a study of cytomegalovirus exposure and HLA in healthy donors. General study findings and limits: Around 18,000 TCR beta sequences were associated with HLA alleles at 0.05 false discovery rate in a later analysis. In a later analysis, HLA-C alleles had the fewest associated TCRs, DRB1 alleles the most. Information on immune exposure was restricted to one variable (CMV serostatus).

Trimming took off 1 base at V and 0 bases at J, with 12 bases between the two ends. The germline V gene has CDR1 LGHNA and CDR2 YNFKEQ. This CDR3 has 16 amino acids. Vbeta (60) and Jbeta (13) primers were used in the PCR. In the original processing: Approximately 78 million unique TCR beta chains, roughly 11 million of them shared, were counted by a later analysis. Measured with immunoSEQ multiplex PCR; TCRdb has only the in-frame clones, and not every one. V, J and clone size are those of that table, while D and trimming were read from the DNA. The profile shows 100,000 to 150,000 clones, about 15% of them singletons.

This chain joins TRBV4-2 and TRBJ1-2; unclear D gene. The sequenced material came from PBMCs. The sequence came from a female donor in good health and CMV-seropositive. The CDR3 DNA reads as TGTGCCAGCAGCCAAGGGATTAGCCCAGCTAACTATGGCTACACCTTC. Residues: CASSQGISPANYGYTF.